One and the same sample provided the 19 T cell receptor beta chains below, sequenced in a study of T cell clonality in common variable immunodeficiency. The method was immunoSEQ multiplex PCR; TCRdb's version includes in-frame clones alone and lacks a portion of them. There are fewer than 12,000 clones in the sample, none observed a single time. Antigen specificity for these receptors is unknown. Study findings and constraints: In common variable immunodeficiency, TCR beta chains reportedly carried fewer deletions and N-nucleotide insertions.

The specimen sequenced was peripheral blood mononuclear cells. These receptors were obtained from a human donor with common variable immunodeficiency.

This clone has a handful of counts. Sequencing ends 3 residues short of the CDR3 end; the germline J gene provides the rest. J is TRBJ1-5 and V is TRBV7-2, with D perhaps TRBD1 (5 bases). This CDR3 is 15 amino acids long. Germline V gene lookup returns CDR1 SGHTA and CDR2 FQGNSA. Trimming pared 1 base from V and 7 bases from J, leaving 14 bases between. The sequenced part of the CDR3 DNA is TGTGCCAGCAGCTTAGGTCTCCCAGGGCTGCAGCCC. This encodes CASSLGLPGLQP. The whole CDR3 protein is CASSLGLPGLQPQHF.

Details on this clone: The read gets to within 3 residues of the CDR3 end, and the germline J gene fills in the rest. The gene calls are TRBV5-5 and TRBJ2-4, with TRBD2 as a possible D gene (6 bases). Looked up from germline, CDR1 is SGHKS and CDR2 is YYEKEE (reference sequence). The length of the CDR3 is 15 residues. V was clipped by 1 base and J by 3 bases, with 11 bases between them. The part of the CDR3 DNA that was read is TGTGCCAGCAGCTTGTTACCTAGCGACAAAAACATT. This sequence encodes CASSLLPSDKNI. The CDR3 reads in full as CASSLLPSDKNIQYF. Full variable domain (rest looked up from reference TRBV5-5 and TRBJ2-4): DAGVTQSPTHLIKTRGQQVTLRCSPISGHKSVSWYQQVLGQGPQFIFQYYEKEERGRGNFPDRFSARQFPNYSSELNVNALLLGDSALYLCASSLLPSDKNIQYFGAGTRLSVL.

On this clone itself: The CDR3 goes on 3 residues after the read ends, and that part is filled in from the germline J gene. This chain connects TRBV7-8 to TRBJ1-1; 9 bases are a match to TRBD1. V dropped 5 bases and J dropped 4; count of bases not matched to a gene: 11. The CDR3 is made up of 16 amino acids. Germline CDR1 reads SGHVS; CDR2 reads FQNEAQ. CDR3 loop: CASSRWDREGGTEAFF. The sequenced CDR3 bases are TGTGCCAGCAGCCGATGGGACAGGGAGGGAGGCACTGAA.

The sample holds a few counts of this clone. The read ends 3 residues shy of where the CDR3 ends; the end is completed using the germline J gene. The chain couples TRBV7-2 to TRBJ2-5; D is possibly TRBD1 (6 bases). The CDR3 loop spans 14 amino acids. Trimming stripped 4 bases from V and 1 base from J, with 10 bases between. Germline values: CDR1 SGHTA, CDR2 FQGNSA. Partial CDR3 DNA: TGTGCCAGCAGCTCCGACAGGTCCCAAGAGACC. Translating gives CASSSDRSQET. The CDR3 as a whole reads CASSSDRSQETQYF.

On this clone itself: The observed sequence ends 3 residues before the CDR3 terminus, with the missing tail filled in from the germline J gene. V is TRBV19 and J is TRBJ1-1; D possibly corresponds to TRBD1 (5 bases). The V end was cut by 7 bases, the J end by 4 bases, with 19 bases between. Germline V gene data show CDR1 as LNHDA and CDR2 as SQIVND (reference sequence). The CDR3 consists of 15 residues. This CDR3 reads CASKRGEYPGTEAFF. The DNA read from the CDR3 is TGTGCCAGTAAAAGGGGTGAATACCCGGGCACTGAA.

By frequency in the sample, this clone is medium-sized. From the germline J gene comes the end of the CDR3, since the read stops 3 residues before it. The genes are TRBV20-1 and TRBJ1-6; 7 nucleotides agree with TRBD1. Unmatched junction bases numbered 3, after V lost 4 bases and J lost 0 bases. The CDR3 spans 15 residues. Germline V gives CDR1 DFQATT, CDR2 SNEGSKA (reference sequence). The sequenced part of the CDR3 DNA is TGCAGTGCTAAGGACAGGAGCTCCTATAATTCACCC. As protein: CSAKDRSSYNSP. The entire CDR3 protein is CSAKDRSSYNSPLHF.

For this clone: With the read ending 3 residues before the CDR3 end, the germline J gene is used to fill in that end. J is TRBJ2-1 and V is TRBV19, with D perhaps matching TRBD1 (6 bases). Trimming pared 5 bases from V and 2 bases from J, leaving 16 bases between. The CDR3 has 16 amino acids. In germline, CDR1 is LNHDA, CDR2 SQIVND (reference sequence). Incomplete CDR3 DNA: TGTGCCAGTAGTGACCACAAGGGGGTCCCCTACAATGAG. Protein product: CASSDHKGVPYNE. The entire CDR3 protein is CASSDHKGVPYNEQFF.

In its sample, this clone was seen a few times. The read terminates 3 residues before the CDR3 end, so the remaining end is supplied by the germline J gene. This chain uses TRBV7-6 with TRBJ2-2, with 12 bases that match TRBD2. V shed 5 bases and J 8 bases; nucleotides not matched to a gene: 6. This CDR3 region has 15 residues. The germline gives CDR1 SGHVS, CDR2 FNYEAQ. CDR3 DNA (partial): TGTGCCAGCAGCGCAGGGACTAGCGGGCTGGGGGAG. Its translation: CASSAGTSGLGE. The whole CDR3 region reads CASSAGTSGLGELFF.

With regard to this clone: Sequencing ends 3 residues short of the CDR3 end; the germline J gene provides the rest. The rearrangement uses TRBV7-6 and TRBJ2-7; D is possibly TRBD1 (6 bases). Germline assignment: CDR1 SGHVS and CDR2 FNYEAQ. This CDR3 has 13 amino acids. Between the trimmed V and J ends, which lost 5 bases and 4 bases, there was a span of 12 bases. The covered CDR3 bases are TGTGCCAGCAGCCCTGGGGGCAGATACGAG. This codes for CASSPGGRYE. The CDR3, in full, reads CASSPGGRYEQYF. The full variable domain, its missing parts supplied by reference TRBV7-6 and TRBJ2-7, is GAGVSQSPRYKVTKRGQDVALRCDPISGHVSLYWYRQALGQGPEFLTYFNYEAQQDKSGLPNDRFSAERPEGSISTLTIQRTEQRDSAMYRCASSPGGRYEQYFGPGTRLTVT.

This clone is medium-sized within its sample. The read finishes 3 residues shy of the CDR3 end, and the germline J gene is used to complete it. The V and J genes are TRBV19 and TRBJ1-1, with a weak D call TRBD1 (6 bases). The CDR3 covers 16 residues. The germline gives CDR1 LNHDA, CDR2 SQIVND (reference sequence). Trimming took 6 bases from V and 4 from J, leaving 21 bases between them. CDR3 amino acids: CASSSPGDPPGTEAFF. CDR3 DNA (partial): TGTGCCAGTAGCTCCCCAGGGGATCCTCCGGGCACTGAA.

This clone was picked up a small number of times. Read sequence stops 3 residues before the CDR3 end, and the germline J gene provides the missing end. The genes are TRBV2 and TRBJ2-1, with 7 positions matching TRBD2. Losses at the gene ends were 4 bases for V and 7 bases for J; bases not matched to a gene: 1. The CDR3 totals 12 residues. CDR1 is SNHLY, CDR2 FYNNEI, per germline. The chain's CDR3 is CASSVGLNEQFF. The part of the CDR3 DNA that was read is TGTGCCAGCAGTGTGGGACTAAATGAG.

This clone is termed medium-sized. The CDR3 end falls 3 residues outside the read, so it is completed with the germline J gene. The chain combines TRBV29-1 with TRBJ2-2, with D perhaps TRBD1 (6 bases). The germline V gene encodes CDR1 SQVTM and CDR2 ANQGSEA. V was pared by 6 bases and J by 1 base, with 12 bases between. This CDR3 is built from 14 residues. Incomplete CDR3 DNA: TGCAGCGTCGCCAGGGACATGAACACCGGGGAG. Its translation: CSVARDMNTGE. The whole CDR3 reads CSVARDMNTGELFF.

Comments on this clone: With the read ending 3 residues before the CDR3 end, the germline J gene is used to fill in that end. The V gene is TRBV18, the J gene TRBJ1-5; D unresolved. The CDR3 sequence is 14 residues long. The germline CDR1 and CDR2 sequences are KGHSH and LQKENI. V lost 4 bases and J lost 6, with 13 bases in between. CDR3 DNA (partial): TGTGCCAGCTCACGAGAGTCGGTGTCTCAGCCC. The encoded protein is CASSRESVSQP. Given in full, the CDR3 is CASSRESVSQPQHF.

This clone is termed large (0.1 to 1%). The CDR3 sequence is CATSDSRTGQYNEQFF. CDR3 DNA, as far as it was read: TGTGCCACCAGTGATTCGCGGACAGGGCAATACAATGAG. V usage is TRBV24-1 and J usage is TRBJ2-1; 8 bases match TRBD1. The CDR3 end is not reached by the read, which stops 3 residues before it; the germline J gene fills it in. CDR1 KGHDR and CDR2 SFDVKD come from the germline V gene. The CDR3 totals 16 residues. Germline trimming cut 2 bases from V and 4 bases from J; bases unmatched to any gene: 6.

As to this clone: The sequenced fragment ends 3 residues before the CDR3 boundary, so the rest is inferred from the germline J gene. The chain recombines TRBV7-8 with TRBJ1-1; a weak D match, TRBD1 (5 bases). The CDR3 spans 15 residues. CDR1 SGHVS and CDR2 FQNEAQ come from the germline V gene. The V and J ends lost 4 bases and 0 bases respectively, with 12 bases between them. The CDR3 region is CASSSSDSMNTEAFF. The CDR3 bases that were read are TGTGCCAGCAGCTCCTCAGACAGTATGAACACTGAA.

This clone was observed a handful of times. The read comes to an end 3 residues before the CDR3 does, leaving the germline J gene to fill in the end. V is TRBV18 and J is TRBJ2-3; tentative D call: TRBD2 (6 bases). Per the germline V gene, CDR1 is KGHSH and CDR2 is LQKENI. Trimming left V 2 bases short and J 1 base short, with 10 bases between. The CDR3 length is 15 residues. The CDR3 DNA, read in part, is TGTGCCAGCTCACCATCCAGCGGGCGCACAGATACG. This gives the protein CASSPSSGRTDT. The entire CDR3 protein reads CASSPSSGRTDTQYF.

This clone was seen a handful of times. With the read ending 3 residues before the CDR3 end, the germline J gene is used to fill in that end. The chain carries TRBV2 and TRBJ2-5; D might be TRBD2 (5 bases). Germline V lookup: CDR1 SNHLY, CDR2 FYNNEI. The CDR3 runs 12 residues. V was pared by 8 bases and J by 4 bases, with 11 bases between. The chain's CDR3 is CASPRGSETQYF. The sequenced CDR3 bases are TGTGCCAGCCCCCGGGGTTCAGAGACC. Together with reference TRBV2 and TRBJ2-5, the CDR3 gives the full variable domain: EPEVTQTPSHQVTQMGQEVILRCVPISNHLYFYWYRQILGQKVEFLVSFYNNEISEKSEIFDDQFSVERPDGSNFTLKIRSTKLEDSAMYFCASPRGSETQYFGPGTRLLVL.

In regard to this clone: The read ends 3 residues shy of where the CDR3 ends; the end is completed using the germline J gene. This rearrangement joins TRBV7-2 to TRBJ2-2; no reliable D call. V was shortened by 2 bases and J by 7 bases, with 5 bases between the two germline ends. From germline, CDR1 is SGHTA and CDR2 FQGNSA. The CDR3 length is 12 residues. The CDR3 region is CASSLRFGELFF. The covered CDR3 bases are TGTGCCAGCAGCTTAAGGTTCGGGGAG.

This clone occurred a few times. CDR3 in amino acids: CASSYRRGLAGVETQYF. The sequenced CDR3 bases are TGTGCCAGCAGTTATCGCCGGGGACTAGCGGGAGTAGAGACC. The chain recombines TRBV6-2 or TRBV6-3 with TRBJ2-5; 14 bases fit TRBD2. The CDR3 goes on 3 residues after the read ends, and that part is filled in from the germline J gene. V was clipped by 3 bases and J by 4 bases; unmatched bases: 7. CDR1 is MNHEY and CDR2 is SVGEGT in the germline V gene. This CDR3 contains 17 residues.